The TCR beta chain described here comes from a study of memory CD4+ T cells and cytomegalovirus serostatus. Single viable CD3+CD4+CD8-CD45RO+ cells were sorted as the memory CD4+ T cells. CD4+ T cells were isolated by positive magnetic selection. Of note for this clone: As yet, its antigen is unknown. Other DNA variants within this sample encode the same CDR3.

The CDR3 has 15 amino acids. V lost 6 bases and J 2 bases, leaving 16 bases between the germline ends. CDR1 SNHLY and CDR2 FYNNEI come from the germline V gene. Data came from immunoSEQ multiplex PCR; TCRdb stores just in-frame clones and leaves some out. The sample lists about 58,000 clones; approximately 81% were seen once. The study's findings and limits: CMV serostatus prediction reached median AUC roughly 0.95, or 0.91 with US-trained model.

This sequence originates from an adult in good health and CMV-seronegative. Some clones in this sample may be carry-over from other donors' samples. The chain has TRBV2 and TRBJ1-2; a weak D match, TRBD1 (6 bases). The sample comprised memory CD4+ T cells from blood. Here the CDR3 reads CASRGAFGGNYGYTF. DNA for the CDR3: TGTGCCAGCAGGGGGGCTTTCGGAGGAAACTATGGCTACACCTTC.